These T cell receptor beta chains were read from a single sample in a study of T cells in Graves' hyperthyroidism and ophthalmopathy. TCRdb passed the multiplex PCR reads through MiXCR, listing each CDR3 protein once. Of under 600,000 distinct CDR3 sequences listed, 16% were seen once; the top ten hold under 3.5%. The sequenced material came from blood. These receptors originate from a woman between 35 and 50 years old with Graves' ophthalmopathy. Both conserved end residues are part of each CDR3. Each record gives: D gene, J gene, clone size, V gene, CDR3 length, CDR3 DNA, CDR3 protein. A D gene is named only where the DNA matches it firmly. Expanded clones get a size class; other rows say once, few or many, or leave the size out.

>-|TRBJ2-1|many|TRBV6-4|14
TGTGCCAGCAGTTTGGGGTACGGGGTTAATGAGCAGTTCTTC
CASSLGYGVNEQFF
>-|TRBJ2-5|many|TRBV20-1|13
TGCAGTGCTAGCGGGGAGTTTGGAGAGACCCAGTACTTC
CSASGEFGETQYF
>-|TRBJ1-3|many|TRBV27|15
TGTGCCAGCAGTTTAACGGCAGGGCCCGGAAACACCATATATTTT
CASSLTAGPGNTIYF
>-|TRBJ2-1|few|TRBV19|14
TGTGCCAGTGCCAATTGGGACTCATCTCATGAGCAGTTCTTC
CASANWDSSHEQFF
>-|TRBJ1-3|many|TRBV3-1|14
TGTGCCAGCAGCCAAATGACCTCTGGAAACACCATATATTTT
CASSQMTSGNTIYF
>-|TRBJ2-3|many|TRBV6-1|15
TGTGCCAGCACCCAGCCCGGGGTAGGCACAGATACGCAGTATTTT
CASTQPGVGTDTQYF
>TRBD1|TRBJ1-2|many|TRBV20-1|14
TGCAGTGCTAGATCCCGGACAGGGGGGAGTGGCTACACCTTC
CSARSRTGGSGYTF
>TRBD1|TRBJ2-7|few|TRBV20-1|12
TGCAGTGCAACGGGACAGCACTACGAGCAGTACTTC
CSATGQHYEQYF
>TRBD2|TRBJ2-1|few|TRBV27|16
TGTGCCAGCCACAGGGCGGGGGGAGGAACCTACAATGAGCAGTTCTTC
CASHRAGGGTYNEQFF
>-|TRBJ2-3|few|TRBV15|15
TGTGCCACCAGCTCTCGGGACGTCTACACAGATACGCAGTATTTT
CATSSRDVYTDTQYF
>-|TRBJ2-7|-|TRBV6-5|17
TGTGCCAGCAGTTACTCGAGACAGACCTCATGGTACAATGAGCAGTACTTC
CASSYSRQTSWYNEQYF
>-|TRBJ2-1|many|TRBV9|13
TGTGCCAGCAGCGTAGGGGTGAACAATGAGCAGTTCTTC
CASSVGVNNEQFF
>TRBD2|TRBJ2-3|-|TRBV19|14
TGTGCCAGTACGGGAGGGGTTGGCTCAGATACGCAGTATTTT
CASTGGVGSDTQYF
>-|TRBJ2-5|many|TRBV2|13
TGTGCCAGCAGTGACGTGGGGGCTGAGACCCAGTACTTC
CASSDVGAETQYF
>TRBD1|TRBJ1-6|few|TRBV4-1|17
TGCGCCAGCAGCCAAGGGGGACAGGGCGGGTATAATTCACCCCTCCACTTT
CASSQGGQGGYNSPLHF
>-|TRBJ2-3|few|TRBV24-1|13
TGTGCCACCTCCAGCCAAGAAGGGGATACGCAGTATTTT
CATSSQEGDTQYF
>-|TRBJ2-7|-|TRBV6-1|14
TGTGCCAGCAGTGTTATAGAGGGCGGACGCGAGCAGTACTTC
CASSVIEGGREQYF
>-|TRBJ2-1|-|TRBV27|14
TGTGCCAGCAGTCAAATGGGACTCAACAATGAGCAGTTCTTC
CASSQMGLNNEQFF
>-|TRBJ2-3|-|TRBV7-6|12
TGTGCCAGCAGCTTATGGCGAGATACGCGGTATTTT
CASSLWRDTRYF
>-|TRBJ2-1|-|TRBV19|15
TGTGCCAGTAGCGAAACAGGGGGGGCAAACAATGAGCAGTTCTTC
CASSETGGANNEQFF
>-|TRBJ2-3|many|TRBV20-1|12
TGCAGTGCGGGCAAGGGGCGAGATACGCAGTATTTT
CSAGKGRDTQYF
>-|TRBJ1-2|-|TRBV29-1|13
TGCAGCGTTTACTTCACGGGGGACTATGGCTACACCTTC
CSVYFTGDYGYTF
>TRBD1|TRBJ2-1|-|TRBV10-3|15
TGTGCCATCAGGGGGGGACAGGGATCCCTCAATGAGCAGTTCTTC
CAIRGGQGSLNEQFF
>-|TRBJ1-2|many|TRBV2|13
TGTGCCAGCAACGAAGGGGGGCAGGGTGGCTACACCTTC
CASNEGGQGGYTF
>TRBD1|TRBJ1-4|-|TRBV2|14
TGTGCCAGCAACAAACAGGGGGCCCGTGAAAAACTGTTTTTT
CASNKQGAREKLFF
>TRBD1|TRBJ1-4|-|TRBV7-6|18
TGTGCCAGCAGCTTAGAATTACTGCCGGGACAGGGAAATGAAAAACTGTTTTTT
CASSLELLPGQGNEKLFF
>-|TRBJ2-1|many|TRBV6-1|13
TGTGCCAGCGGGAAGGCCGAATACAATGAGCAGTTCTTC
CASGKAEYNEQFF
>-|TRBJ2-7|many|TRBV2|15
TGTGCCAGCAGTGAAAGGCTAGCGTACTCCTACGAGCAGTACTTC
CASSERLAYSYEQYF
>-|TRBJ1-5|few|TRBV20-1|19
TGCAGTGCTAGAGTTCCCGGGTCTAAAGGCGGGTCAAGCAATCAGCCCCAGCATTTT
CSARVPGSKGGSSNQPQHF
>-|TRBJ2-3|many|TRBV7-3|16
TGTGCCAGCAGCCCAGGGTCGGGGGCGAGCACAGATACGCAGTATTTT
CASSPGSGASTDTQYF
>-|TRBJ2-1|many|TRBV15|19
TGTGCCACCAGCAGAGATCTCTTCGCGGGGTCCAGCTCCTACAATGAGCAGTTCTTC
CATSRDLFAGSSSYNEQFF
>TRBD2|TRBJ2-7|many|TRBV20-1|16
TGCAGTGCTAGAGGCCGAATGAGCGGGAAAGGCTACGAGCAGTACTTC
CSARGRMSGKGYEQYF
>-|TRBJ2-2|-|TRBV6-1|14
TGTGCCAGCAGTGAGTGGGTTGGGGCCGGGGAGCTGTTTTTT
CASSEWVGAGELFF
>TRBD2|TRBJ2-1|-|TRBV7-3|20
TGTGCCAGCAGCTTATCGGGAGGATCTAGCGGGGGGGCCGGGTACAATGAGCAGTTCTTC
CASSLSGGSSGGAGYNEQFF
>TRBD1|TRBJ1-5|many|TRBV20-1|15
TGCAGTGCTAGATCCCAGACAGGGGGCCTTCAGCCCCAGCATTTT
CSARSQTGGLQPQHF
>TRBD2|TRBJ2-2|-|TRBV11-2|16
TGTGCCAGCAGCTTCCTAGCGGGGGGGAACACCGGGGAGCTGTTTTTT
CASSFLAGGNTGELFF
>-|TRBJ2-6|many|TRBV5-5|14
TGTGCCAGCAGCTTGGCCCCTGGGGCCAACGTCCTGACTTTC
CASSLAPGANVLTF
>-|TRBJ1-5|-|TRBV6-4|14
TGTGCCAGCAGTGACCGGACAGTCAATCAGCCCCAGCATTTT
CASSDRTVNQPQHF
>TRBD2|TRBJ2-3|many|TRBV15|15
TGTGCCACCAGCAGGAGCGGGGGGGTCACAGATACGCAGTATTTT
CATSRSGGVTDTQYF
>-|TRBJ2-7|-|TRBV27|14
TGTGCCAGCAGACCTTCATGGAGCAAATACGAGCAGTACTTC
CASRPSWSKYEQYF
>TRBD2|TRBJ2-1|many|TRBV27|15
TGTGCCAGCAGCCCACGCGGGAGTACCTACAATGAGCAGTTCTTC
CASSPRGSTYNEQFF
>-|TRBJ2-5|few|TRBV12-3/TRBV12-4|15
TGTGCCAGCAGTTTACGGGGAATGGGACAAGAGACCCAGTACTTC
CASSLRGMGQETQYF
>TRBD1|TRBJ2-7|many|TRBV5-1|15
TGCGCCAGCAGCCTACCGACAGGGACGGCCTACGAGCAGTACTTC
CASSLPTGTAYEQYF
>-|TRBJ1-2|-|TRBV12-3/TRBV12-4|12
TGTGCCAGCAGTTTTGACCTCTCGGGCTACACCTTC
CASSFDLSGYTF
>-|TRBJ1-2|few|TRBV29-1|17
TGCAGCGTTGACTCTCCGAGCGGGGGGCCATTTAACTATGGCTACACCTTC
CSVDSPSGGPFNYGYTF
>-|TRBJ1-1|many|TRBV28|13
TGTGCCAGCAGTGGGGGCAACGGGATTGAAGCTTTCTTT
CASSGGNGIEAFF
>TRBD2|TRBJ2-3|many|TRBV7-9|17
TGTGCCAGCAGCTCCGAGGGGACTAGCGGGATCACAGATACGCAGTATTTT
CASSSEGTSGITDTQYF
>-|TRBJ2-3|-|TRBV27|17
TGTGCCAGCAGTTTCCGCCAGACAGGCTCGAACACAGATACGCAGTATTTT
CASSFRQTGSNTDTQYF
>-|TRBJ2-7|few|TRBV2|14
TGTGCCAGCAGTGAAGCGCAACGATACGGGGAGCAGTACTTC
CASSEAQRYGEQYF
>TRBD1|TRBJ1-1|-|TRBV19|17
TGTGCCAGTAGTTCCTCGGACTACAGGGGGCAGGACACTGAAGCTTTCTTT
CASSSSDYRGQDTEAFF
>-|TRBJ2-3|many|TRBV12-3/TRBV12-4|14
TGTGCCAGCAGTTGGGCTATTTCAACAGATACGCAGTATTTT
CASSWAISTDTQYF
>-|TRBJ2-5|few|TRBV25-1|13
TGTGCCAGCAGTCGGTCGGGGCCCGAGACCCAGTACTTC
CASSRSGPETQYF
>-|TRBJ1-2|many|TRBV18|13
TGTGCCAGCTCATTCGATCCTAACTATGGCTACACCTTC
CASSFDPNYGYTF
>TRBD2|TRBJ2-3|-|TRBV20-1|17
TGCAGTGCTCACGGGACTAGCGGGAGGGCCGGGATGGATACGCAGTATTTT
CSAHGTSGRAGMDTQYF
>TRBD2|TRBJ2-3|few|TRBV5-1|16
TGCGCCAGCAGACGGACTAGCGGCCCGGTCACAGATACGCAGTATTTT
CASRRTSGPVTDTQYF
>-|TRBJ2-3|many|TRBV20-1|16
TGCAGTGCTAGAGATCCCAACAGGGTTCGGACAGATACGCAGTATTTT
CSARDPNRVRTDTQYF
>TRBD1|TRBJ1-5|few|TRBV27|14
TGTGCCAGCAGTAACTCCGGGACAGATCAGCCCCAGCATTTT
CASSNSGTDQPQHF